Below, one T cell receptor (beta chain) is given with its context. Its antigen is currently unknown. In building TCR beta libraries, iRepertoire HTBI primers were used together with Arm-PCR of CDR3 regions. Study processing details: Across samples, 60 or so TRBV and about 15 TRBJ segments were found. TCRdb reprocessed the multiplex PCR reads with MiXCR, giving one entry per CDR3 protein. The V and J calls here are based on TCRdb, not the publication. The sample carries roughly 520,000 distinct CDR3 sequences, more than 10% recorded once. This sample was included in a study of regulatory T cells in long-lasting Graves disease. Study findings and constraints: Public clonotype sharing was higher in persistent than newly diagnosed patients. With persistent disease, TRBV28, TRBJ1-2 and TRBJ2-5 were the favored segments.

Time point noted: newly diagnosed GD, antithyroid drugs for less than 3 months. PBMCs were the source of the RNA used for TCR sequencing. The V segment lost 0 bases and the J segment 7 bases; nucleotides outside the gene matches: 14. The germline CDR1 and CDR2 sequences are GTSNPN and SVGIG (reference sequence). CDR3 length: 16 amino acids. The same sample was also used in a study of T cells in Graves' hyperthyroidism and ophthalmopathy.

Sequenced here: peripheral blood mononuclear cells (PBMCs), sampled at new diagnosis, from a patient treated with antithyroid drugs. This TCR was recovered from a woman aged 25 to 39 with Graves disease. The rearrangement links TRBV30 to TRBJ2-7, with TRBD2 matching 8 bases. The CDR3 DNA reads as TGTGCCTGGAGTGTCTTTGGGACTAGGTCCGCAAGGGAGCAGTACTTC. Its protein product is CAWSVFGTRSAREQYF. Full variable domain (missing parts from reference TRBV30 and TRBJ2-7): SQTIHQWPATLVQPVGSPLSLECTVEGTSNPNLYWYRQAAGRGLQLLFYSVGIGQISSEVPQNLSASRPQDRQFILSSKKLLLSDSGFYLCAWSVFGTRSAREQYFGPGTRLTVT.